The rows below give T cell receptor beta chains drawn from one sample of a study of T cell changes during pregnancy in multiple sclerosis. The method was immunoSEQ multiplex PCR; TCRdb's version includes in-frame clones alone and lacks a portion of them. The sample shows roughly 59,000 clones, under 95% of them seen only once. The sample was peripheral blood, taken in the third trimester of pregnancy. The receptor set was obtained from a female donor in good health, enrolled as a control in a pregnancy study. Both conserved end residues are part of each CDR3. Each record gives: J gene, V gene, D gene, CDR3 DNA, CDR3 protein. A D gene is named only where the DNA matches it firmly.

>TRBJ1-5|TRBV10-2|NA
TGCGCCAGCAGTGAGTCTAGTACGGGGGAAGATCAGCCCCAGCATTTT
CASSESSTGEDQPQHF
>TRBJ2-1|TRBV11-3|TRBD2
TGTGCCAGCAGCTTAGGGACTAGTCTCTGTGAGCAGTTCTTC
CASSLGTSLCEQFF
>TRBJ2-4|TRBV5-6|NA
TGTGCCAGCAGTTATGACAGGAGAAAAAACATTCAGTACTTC
CASSYDRRKNIQYF
>TRBJ2-5|TRBV28|NA
TGTGCCAGCAGCCCTTGGGCCGGGGGCCAAGAGACCCAGTACTTC
CASSPWAGGQETQYF
>TRBJ1-5|TRBV6-5|NA
TGTGCCAGCAGTTCAGGGGATGTCGACAATCAGCCCCAGCATTTT
CASSSGDVDNQPQHF
>TRBJ1-5|TRBV4-2|NA
TGTGCCAGCAGCCGGGGAGGGGGCAATCAGCCCCAGCATTTT
CASSRGGGNQPQHF
>TRBJ1-2|TRBV19|NA
TGTGCCAGTAGTAACCAGGGTTTCGGTAACTATGGCTACACCTTC
CASSNQGFGNYGYTF
>TRBJ1-1|TRBV30|NA
TGTGCCTGGAGATACTCGCCGGGACTTGAAGCTTTCTTT
CAWRYSPGLEAFF
>TRBJ2-7|TRBV27|TRBD2
TGTGCCAGCAGTTCCCGTAGCGGGGCCTACGAGCAGTACTTC
CASSSRSGAYEQYF
>TRBJ1-2|TRBV6-4|TRBD1
TGTGCCAGCAGGGGACAGGGAGGCTACACCTTC
CASRGQGGYTF
>TRBJ2-1|TRBV5-1|NA
TGCGCCAGCAGCTTGGGCGACAGGTACAATGAGCAGTTCTTC
CASSLGDRYNEQFF
>TRBJ1-2|TRBV18|TRBD1
TGTGCCAGCTCACCACAGGGACAGAACTATGGCTACACCTTC
CASSPQGQNYGYTF
>TRBJ2-1|TRBV2|NA
TGTGCCAGCGGGCAGGGGGGCGATGAGCAGTTCTTC
CASGQGGDEQFF
>TRBJ1-5|TRBV27|TRBD1
TGTGCCAGCAGTCCGTACAGGGGGTCAGGGTTTGAGCAGCCCCAGCATTTT
CASSPYRGSGFEQPQHF
>TRBJ2-4|TRBV15|TRBD1
TGTGCCACCAGCGCCCAGACAGGGTTTAAAAACATTCAGTACTTC
CATSAQTGFKNIQYF
>TRBJ1-4|TRBV4-3|NA
TGCGCCAGCAGCCAAGATGACAGAGGATATAATGAAAAACTGTTTTTT
CASSQDDRGYNEKLFF
>TRBJ2-7|TRBV15|TRBD1
TGTGCCACCATGCGGGGACAGGGGGCCTACGAGCAGTACTTC
CATMRGQGAYEQYF
>TRBJ1-1|TRBV5-1|TRBD1
TGCGCCAGCAGCTTGGGGGGGACAGGGTCTATGTCTGAAGCTTTCTTT
CASSLGGTGSMSEAFF
>TRBJ2-5|TRBV7-3|NA
TGTGCCAGCAGCTTAGGAGGAGGGGCCGGTGAGACCCAGTACTTC
CASSLGGGAGETQYF
>TRBJ2-2|TRBV18|NA
TGTGCCAGCTCACCGATACAGAGCACCGGGGAGCTGTTTTTT
CASSPIQSTGELFF
>TRBJ1-2|TRBV5-1|TRBD1
TGCGCCAGCAGCTTGGGAACAGGGGTGAACTATGGCTACACCTTC
CASSLGTGVNYGYTF
>TRBJ2-7|TRBV6-1|TRBD1
TGTGCCAGCAGTGCATGGGGACAGGGGGGATACGAGCAGTACTTC
CASSAWGQGGYEQYF
>TRBJ1-1|TRBV7-3|TRBD1
TGTGCCAGCAGCCCGGGACAGGGGGAGGTAACTGAAGCTTTCTTT
CASSPGQGEVTEAFF
>TRBJ2-5|TRBV7-2|TRBD2
TGTGCCAGCAGCTTGGGGACTAGCGGGGGGCAAGAGACCCAGTACTTC
CASSLGTSGGQETQYF
>TRBJ2-2|TRBV6-5|NA
TGTGCCAGCAGTTCATACACCGGGGAGCTGTTTTTT
CASSSYTGELFF
>TRBJ1-6|TRBV11-3|NA
TGTGCCAGCAGCTTACCCTGGCGGCAGGGTCGAAATTCACCCCTCCACTTT
CASSLPWRQGRNSPLHF
>TRBJ2-1|TRBV7-2|TRBD2
TGTGCCAGCAGCGTACTAGCGGGGGCCGTATACAATGAGCAGTTCTTC
CASSVLAGAVYNEQFF
>TRBJ2-5|TRBV7-7|TRBD2
TGTGCTAGCAGCTTAGCGGGACTAGTCGGGGAGACCCAGTACTTC
CASSLAGLVGETQYF
>TRBJ2-1|TRBV2|NA
TGTGCCAGCACTGGTAGAGAAATTCTCTTC
CASTGREILF